The present TCR beta chain was sequenced within a study of T cell changes during pregnancy in multiple sclerosis. Notes on this clone: At one end, the junction sequence differs from germline, possibly due to a read error.

Sequencing used immunoSEQ multiplex PCR; TCRdb keeps in-frame clones, though not all of them. The sample records 39,000 or so clones, around 93% being singletons. The CDR3 is 11 amino acids. CDR1 is SGHKS and CDR2 is YYEKEE in the germline V gene (reference sequence). The source material was CD8+ T cells from peripheral blood mononuclear cells, sampled in the third trimester of pregnancy. The source is a female donor with multiple sclerosis, enrolled in a pregnancy study. V is TRBV5-5 and J is TRBJ1-1, with D possibly being TRBD1 (5 bases). CDR3 sequence: CASSLGQLQLF. The DNA for the CDR3 is TGTGCCAGCAGCTTGGGACAGTTGCAGCTCTTT.